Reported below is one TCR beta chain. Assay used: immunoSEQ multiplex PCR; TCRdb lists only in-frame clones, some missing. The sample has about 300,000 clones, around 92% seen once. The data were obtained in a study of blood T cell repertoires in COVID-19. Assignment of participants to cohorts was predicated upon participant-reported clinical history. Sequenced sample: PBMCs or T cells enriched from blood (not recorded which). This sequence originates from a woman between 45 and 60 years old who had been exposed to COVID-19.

CDR3: CASSQPTSSGNTIYF. CDR3 coding DNA: TGCGCCAGCAGCCAACCAACAAGCTCTGGAAACACCATATATTTT. This sequence joins TRBV4-1 and TRBJ1-3; D gene uncertain. This CDR3 spans 15 amino acids. From germline, CDR1 is MGHRA and CDR2 YSYEKL. The V end lost 2 bases, the J end lost 0 bases, and 8 bases lay between the germline ends.